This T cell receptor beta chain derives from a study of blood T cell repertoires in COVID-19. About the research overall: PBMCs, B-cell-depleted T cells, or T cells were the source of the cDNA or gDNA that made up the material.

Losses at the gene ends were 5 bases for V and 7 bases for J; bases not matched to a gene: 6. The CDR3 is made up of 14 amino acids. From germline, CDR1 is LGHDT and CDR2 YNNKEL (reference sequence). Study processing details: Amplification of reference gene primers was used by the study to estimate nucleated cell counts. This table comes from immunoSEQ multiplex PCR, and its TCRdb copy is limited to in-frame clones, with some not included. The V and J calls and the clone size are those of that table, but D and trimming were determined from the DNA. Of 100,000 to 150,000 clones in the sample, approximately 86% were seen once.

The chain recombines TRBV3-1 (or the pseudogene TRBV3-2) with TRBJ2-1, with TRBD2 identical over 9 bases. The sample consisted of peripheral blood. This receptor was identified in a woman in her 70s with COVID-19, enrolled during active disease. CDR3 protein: CASSERGVGNEQFF. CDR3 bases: TGTGCCAGCAGCGAGCGGGGGGTGGGTAATGAGCAGTTCTTC.